What follows are 20 T cell receptor beta chains derived from one specimen sequenced in a study of cytomegalovirus exposure and HLA in healthy donors. The PCR contained 60 Vbeta and 13 Jbeta primers. Clones were read by immunoSEQ multiplex PCR, and TCRdb kept only the in-frame ones, dropping some. The sample has 150,000 or so clones, approximately 70% seen once. Sequencing was done on a sample of PBMCs. The origin of the receptors is a man aged 40-49 years in good health and CMV-seropositive.

V gene TRBV5-1 combines with J gene TRBJ2-2; 15 bases fit TRBD2. The CDR3 runs to 19 residues. Germline-derived CDR1 and CDR2 are SGHRS and YFSETQ. V shed 0 bases and J 1 base; nucleotides not matched to a gene: 4. The CDR3 loop is CASSLAGTSGGMNTGELFF. In DNA, the CDR3 is TGCGCCAGCAGCTTGGCAGGGACTAGCGGGGGGATGAACACCGGGGAGCTGTTTTTT.

This chain connects TRBV5-4 to TRBJ2-5; TRBD1 is a possible D gene (6 bases). The last part of the DNA fits TRBJ2-7 better; the J call may be wrong. The germline V gene encodes CDR1 SGHNT and CDR2 YYREEE (reference sequence). This CDR3 is 13 amino acids long. The CDR3 region is CASSPGQTYEQYF. In nucleotides, the CDR3 is TGTGCCAGCAGCCCTGGACAGACCTACGAGCAGTACTTC.

CDR3 loop: CASRQTGGDTQYF. CDR3 bases: TGTGCCAGCAGACAAACGGGAGGAGATACGCAGTATTTT. The chain links TRBV6-5 to TRBJ2-3; 7 bases match TRBD2. Germline loops: CDR1 MNHEY, CDR2 SVGAGI. This CDR3 comprises 13 residues. J lost 5 bases, V lost 6 bases, and 5 bases had no gene match.

The chain recombines TRBV30 with TRBJ2-7, with 10 bases lining up with TRBD2. The CDR3 extends over 16 amino acids. Germline CDR1 and CDR2: GTSNPN and SVGIG (reference sequence). With 3 bases clipped from V and 4 bases from J, the junction kept 12 bases outside the gene matches. The CDR3 DNA reads as TGTGCCTGGAGGGTCAAGCGGGGGGGCCTTTTATACGAGCAGTACTTC. Its protein is CAWRVKRGGLLYEQYF.

The chain is built from TRBV27 and TRBJ1-5; maybe TRBD1 (5 bases). This CDR3 spans 15 amino acids. Looked up from germline, CDR1 is MNHEY and CDR2 is SMNVEV (reference sequence). With 2 bases removed from V and 2 bases from J, the gap between germline ends came to 10 bases. CDR3 sequence reads: CASSLRVGGNQPQHF. The CDR3 DNA reads as TGTGCCAGCAGTTTAAGGGTAGGGGGCAATCAGCCCCAGCATTTT.

The table lists this clone with a few counts. The chain uses TRBV29-1 and TRBJ2-1; 7 nucleotides agree with TRBD1. This CDR3 region has 13 residues. CDR1 and CDR2 (germline): SQVTM, ANQGSEA. With 6 bases clipped from V and 1 base from J, the junction kept 3 bases outside the gene matches. CDR3: CSVGQASYNEQFF. The DNA for the CDR3 is TGCAGCGTAGGACAGGCGTCCTACAATGAGCAGTTCTTC.

The chain couples TRBV7-3 to TRBJ1-1; D is unresolved. The germline V and J ends were trimmed by 5 bases and 1 base, with 11 bases remaining between them. The CDR3 runs to 14 residues. In germline, CDR1 is SGHTA, CDR2 FQGTGA. CDR3 amino acids: CASSPSGRNTEAFF. CDR3 in DNA: TGTGCCAGCAGCCCCTCGGGGAGGAACACTGAAGCTTTCTTT.

The J gene is TRBJ1-2, the V gene TRBV4-3, with a weak D call TRBD1 (5 bases). The CDR3 covers 16 residues. Trimming took 4 bases from V and 6 from J, leaving 21 bases between them. The germline V gene has CDR1 LGHNA and CDR2 YSLEER. The CDR3 DNA reads TGCGCCAGCAGCCGCCTCTTTAAGAGCAGGGAGGATGGCTACACCTTC. This gives the protein CASSRLFKSREDGYTF.

The V gene is TRBV7-8, the J gene TRBJ2-7, with a weak D call TRBD2 (5 bases). This CDR3 spans 16 amino acids. The ends were cut back, 4 bases at V and 0 bases at J, with 16 bases in the middle. Germline V gene lookup returns CDR1 SGHVS and CDR2 FQNEAQ. CDR3 sequence reads: CASSWAGISSSYEQYF. The CDR3 DNA is TGTGCCAGCAGCTGGGCCGGGATTTCCAGCTCCTACGAGCAGTACTTC. Supplemented by reference TRBV7-8 and TRBJ2-7, the full variable domain reads GAGVSQSPRYKVAKRGQDVALRCDPISGHVSLFWYQQALGQGPEFLTYFQNEAQLDKSGLPSDRFFAERPEGSVSTLKIQRTQQEDSAVYLCASSWAGISSSYEQYFGPGTRLTVT.

The chain is built from TRBV7-2 and TRBJ1-2; D may be TRBD1 (6 bases). Trimming removed 5 bases at V and 4 bases at J, with 11 bases between. The germline V gene has CDR1 SGHTA and CDR2 FQGNSA. The CDR3 loop spans 13 amino acids. The CDR3 DNA reads as TGTGCCAGCAGCCTGGGGACAACCTATGGCTACACCTTC. Translated, it gives CASSLGTTYGYTF.

This clone was recorded once. The genes are TRBV15 and TRBJ1-5; 7 nucleotides line up with TRBD1. CDR3 length: 14 residues. V trimming: 2 bases; J trimming: 7 bases; junction bases outside the gene matches: 5. Germline lookup yields CDR1 LNHNV and CDR2 YYDKDF (reference sequence). CDR3 in DNA: TGTGCCACCAGCAGACGACAGGGTGAGCAGCCCCAGCATTTT. It encodes CATSRRQGEQPQHF.

This clone was seen more than once but under ten times. The chain combines TRBV7-9 with TRBJ1-2, with a tentative D call TRBD1 (5 bases). Deletions cut 5 bases from V and 6 bases from J, with 10 bases between. CDR1 is SEHNR and CDR2 is FQNEAQ in the germline V gene (reference sequence). CDR3 length: 12 residues. CDR3 DNA sequence: TGTGCCAGCAGCCCCGGGGGGGATGGCTACACCTTC. It translates to CASSPGGDGYTF.

Points on this clone: This sample includes further DNA sequences coding for the same CDR3. The chain is built from TRBV29-1 and TRBJ1-4, with D uncertain. The CDR3 loop spans 13 amino acids. In germline, CDR1 is SQVTM, CDR2 ANQGSEA. The germline V and J ends were trimmed by 5 bases and 0 bases, with 7 bases remaining between them. CDR3 protein: CSVQGATNEKLFF. DNA of the CDR3: TGCAGCGTTCAAGGCGCAACTAATGAAAAACTGTTTTTT.

J is TRBJ2-1 and V is TRBV6-5, with 8 bases matching TRBD1. V was clipped by 2 bases and J by 15 bases; unmatched bases: 6. The length of the CDR3 is 12 residues. CDR1 MNHEY and CDR2 SVGAGI come from the germline V gene. The CDR3 sequence is CASSYVGTGLFF. The CDR3 region has the DNA TGTGCCAGCAGTTACGTCGGGACAGGCCTGTTCTTC.

This clone has just a few counts. This chain joins TRBV6-6 and TRBJ2-6; D uncertain. Trimming shortened V by 5 bases and J by 0 bases, and 8 bases separated the two germline ends. CDR1 is MNHNY, CDR2 SVGAGI, per germline (reference sequence). The CDR3 length is 15 residues. CDR3 loop: CASSDTSSGANVLTF. The CDR3, as DNA: TGTGCCAGCAGTGACACAAGCTCTGGGGCCAACGTCCTGACTTTC.

J is TRBJ2-1 and V is TRBV5-5, with D tentatively TRBD1 (6 bases). Trimming left V 1 base short and J 7 bases short, with 6 bases between. The CDR3 consists of 12 residues. Germline loops: CDR1 SGHKS, CDR2 YYEKEE (reference sequence). CDR3 region: CASSLQGNEQFF. CDR3 DNA sequence: TGTGCCAGCAGCTTGCAGGGGAATGAGCAGTTCTTC.

The V gene is TRBV9, the J gene TRBJ2-5; 10 bases line up with TRBD2. The V gene end was trimmed by 0 bases and the J gene end by 5 bases; junction bases not matched to a gene: 4. This CDR3 region has 15 residues. Looked up from germline, CDR1 is SGDLS and CDR2 is YYNGEE. DNA of the CDR3: TGTGCCAGCAGCGTAGCTGGTAGCGGGGGGGAGACCCAGTACTTC. It codes for CASSVAGSGGETQYF.

The chain employs TRBV30 and TRBJ1-5; D unresolved. The CDR3 has 12 amino acids. CDR1 is GTSNPN, CDR2 SVGIG, per germline (reference sequence). The germline V and J ends were trimmed by 3 bases and 4 bases, with 7 bases remaining between them. The CDR3, as DNA: TGTGCCTGGAGGCGGCCGAATCAGCCCCAGCATTTT. It is translated as CAWRRPNQPQHF.

The J gene is TRBJ1-2, the V gene TRBV20-1; TRBD1 aligns across 8 bases. There are 11 residues in the CDR3. CDR1 is DFQATT and CDR2 is SNEGSKA in the germline V gene (reference sequence). Losses at the gene ends were 6 bases for V and 6 bases for J; bases not matched to a gene: 3. CDR3 amino acids: CSAGGQDGYTF. CDR3 bases: TGCAGTGCCGGGGGACAGGATGGCTACACCTTC.

The J gene is TRBJ2-1, the V gene TRBV13; 11 bases line up with TRBD1. Germline loops: CDR1 PRHDT, CDR2 FYEKMQ (reference sequence). The CDR3 spans 16 residues. The V and J ends lost 5 bases and 7 bases, in that order; junction bases with no gene match: 10. The DNA for the CDR3 is TGTGCCAGCAGCCTCCCAGGGACAGGGGGTCGAAATGAGCAGTTCTTC. Translation gives CASSLPGTGGRNEQFF.